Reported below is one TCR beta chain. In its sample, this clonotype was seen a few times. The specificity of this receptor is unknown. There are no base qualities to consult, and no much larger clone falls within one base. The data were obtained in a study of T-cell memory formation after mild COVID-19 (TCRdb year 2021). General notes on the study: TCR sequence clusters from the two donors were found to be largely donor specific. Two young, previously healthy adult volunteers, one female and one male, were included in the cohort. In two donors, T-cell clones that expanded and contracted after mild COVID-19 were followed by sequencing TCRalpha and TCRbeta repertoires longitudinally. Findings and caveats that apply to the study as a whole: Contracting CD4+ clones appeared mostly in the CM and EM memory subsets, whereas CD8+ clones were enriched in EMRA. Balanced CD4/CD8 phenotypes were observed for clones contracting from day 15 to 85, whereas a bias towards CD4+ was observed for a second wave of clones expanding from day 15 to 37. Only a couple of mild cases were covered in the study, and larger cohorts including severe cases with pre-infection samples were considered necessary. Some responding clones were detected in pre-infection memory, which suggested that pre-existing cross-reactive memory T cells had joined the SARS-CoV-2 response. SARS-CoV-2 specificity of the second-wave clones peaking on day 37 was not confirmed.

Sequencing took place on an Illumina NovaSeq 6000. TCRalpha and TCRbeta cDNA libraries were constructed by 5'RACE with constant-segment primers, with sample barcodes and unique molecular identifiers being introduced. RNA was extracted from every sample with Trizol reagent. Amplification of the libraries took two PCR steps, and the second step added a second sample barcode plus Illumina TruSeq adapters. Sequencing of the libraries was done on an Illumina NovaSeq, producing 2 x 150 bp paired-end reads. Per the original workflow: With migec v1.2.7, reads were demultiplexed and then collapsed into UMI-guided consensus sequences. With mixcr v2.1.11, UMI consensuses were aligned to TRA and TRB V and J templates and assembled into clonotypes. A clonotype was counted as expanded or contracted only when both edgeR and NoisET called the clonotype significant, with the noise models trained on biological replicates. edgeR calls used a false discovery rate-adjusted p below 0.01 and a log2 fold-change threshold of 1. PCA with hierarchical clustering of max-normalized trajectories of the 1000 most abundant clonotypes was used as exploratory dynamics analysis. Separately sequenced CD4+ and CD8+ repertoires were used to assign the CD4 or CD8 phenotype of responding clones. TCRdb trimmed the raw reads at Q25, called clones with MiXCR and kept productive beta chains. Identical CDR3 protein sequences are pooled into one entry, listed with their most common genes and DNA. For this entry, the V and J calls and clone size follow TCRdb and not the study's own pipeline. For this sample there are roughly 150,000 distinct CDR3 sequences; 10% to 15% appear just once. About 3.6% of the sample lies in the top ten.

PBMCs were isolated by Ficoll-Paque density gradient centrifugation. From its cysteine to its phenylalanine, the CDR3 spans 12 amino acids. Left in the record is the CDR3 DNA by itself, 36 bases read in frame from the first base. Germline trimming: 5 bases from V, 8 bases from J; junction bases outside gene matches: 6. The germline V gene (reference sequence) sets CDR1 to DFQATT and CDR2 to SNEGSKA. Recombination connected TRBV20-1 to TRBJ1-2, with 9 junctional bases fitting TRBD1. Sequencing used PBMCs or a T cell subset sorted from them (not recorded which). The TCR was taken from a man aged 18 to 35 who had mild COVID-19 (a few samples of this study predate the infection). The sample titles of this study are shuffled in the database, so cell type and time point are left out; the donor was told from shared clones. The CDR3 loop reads CSAHWTGVGYTF. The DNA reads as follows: TGCAGTGCTCATTGGACAGGGGTCGGCTACACCTTC.